These T cell receptor beta chains were read from a single sample in a study of blood T cell repertoires in COVID-19. This table comes from immunoSEQ multiplex PCR, and its TCRdb copy is limited to in-frame clones, with some not included. The table includes roughly 250,000 clones, around 89% detected once. The material sequenced was PBMCs or T cells enriched from blood (not recorded which). Source of these receptors: a woman aged 18-29 years who had recovered from COVID-19. The conserved cysteine and the conserved F or W are not part of the CDR3 here. Fields, in order: V gene, D gene, J gene, CDR3 length, CDR3 protein. The D gene is left open where the match is weak.

>TRBV6-4|-|TRBJ1-3|10
ASTPFGGTIY
>TRBV2|TRBD1|TRBJ2-5|11
ASSGRGRETQY
>TRBV27|TRBD1|TRBJ1-2|14
ASSPGLIGTGVRYT
>TRBV7-9|-|TRBJ1-1|12
ASSLGSGNTEAF
>TRBV10-3|-|TRBJ1-1|8
ASGNTEAF
>TRBV24-1|-|TRBJ1-5|18
ATSDSIRTEHLYSNQPQH
>TRBV21-1|-|TRBJ1-5|12
ASRTDGMGQPQH
>TRBV7-8|-|TRBJ1-2|10
ASSLGTSGYT
>TRBV10-2|-|TRBJ1-2|10
ASGQVAYGYT
>TRBV27|TRBD1|TRBJ1-2|12
ASSPKTTGGGYT
>TRBV19|-|TRBJ2-7|13
ASSMEDFSTYEQY
>TRBV15|-|TRBJ2-3|13
ATSRERVSTDTQY
>TRBV10-3|TRBD1|TRBJ1-2|13
AISESGTGRWSYT
>TRBV18|-|TRBJ1-1|11
ASSNHKNTEAF
>TRBV5-1|TRBD2|TRBJ2-2|16
ASSDPGLAGANTGELF
>TRBV12-5|-|TRBJ2-1|14
ASGLVIGLNQDEQF
>TRBV19|-|TRBJ1-3|13
ASSITAGPGNTIY
>TRBV28|-|TRBJ1-6|12
ATHRDGYNSPLH